A selection of T cell receptor beta chains follows, all from one sample in a study of CD8+ T cells in alopecia areata. Here immunoSEQ multiplex PCR was the method, and the copy in TCRdb shows in-frame clones only, minus some. Found here are fewer than 150,000 clones, around 61% of them singletons; the top ten hold about 3%. Sequences were obtained from CD4+ T cells sorted from blood. These TCRs come from a human donor in good health. CDR3s include the opening cysteine and the closing phenylalanine or tryptophan. Fields, in order: clone size, D gene, J gene, V gene, CDR3 DNA, CDR3 protein. D genes are given only for firm matches. A clone size is listed for some rows: how often the clone was seen (once, few, many), or a class if it is expanded.

abundance: NA
d_gene: TRBD2
j_gene: TRBJ2-5
v_gene: TRBV19
CDR3nt: TGTGCCAGTAATTTGCGGGGGAACCAAGTCCAGTACTTC
CDR3aa: CASNLRGNQVQYF

abundance: NA
d_gene: TRBD1
j_gene: TRBJ1-5
v_gene: TRBV15
CDR3nt: TGTGCCACCAGCAGGGTAGGACAGGGGAATCAGCCCCAGCATTTT
CDR3aa: CATSRVGQGNQPQHF

abundance: NA
d_gene: NA
j_gene: TRBJ1-1
v_gene: TRBV18
CDR3nt: TGTGCCAGCTCACGGAACCTGAACACTGAAGCTTTCTTT
CDR3aa: CASSRNLNTEAFF

abundance: NA
d_gene: TRBD2
j_gene: TRBJ2-1
v_gene: TRBV25-1
CDR3nt: TGTGCCAGCAGTCGAGGGCGGACTAGTGCTTCGGACGAGCAGTTCTTC
CDR3aa: CASSRGRTSASDEQFF

abundance: NA
d_gene: NA
j_gene: TRBJ1-6
v_gene: TRBV9
CDR3nt: TGTGCCAGCAGCGCTAACTCTGGGCCCTATAATTCACCCCTCCACTTT
CDR3aa: CASSANSGPYNSPLHF

abundance: few
d_gene: NA
j_gene: TRBJ1-5
v_gene: TRBV2
CDR3nt: TGTGCCAGCAGAACTCTCCTCAATCAGCCCCAGCATTTT
CDR3aa: CASRTLLNQPQHF

abundance: NA
d_gene: TRBD1
j_gene: TRBJ1-5
v_gene: TRBV7-2
CDR3nt: TGTGCCAGCAGCTTATCGGGACAGGGGTGGGAGCCCCAGCATTTT
CDR3aa: CASSLSGQGWEPQHF

abundance: once
d_gene: NA
j_gene: TRBJ1-5
v_gene: TRBV7-2
CDR3nt: TGTGCCAGCAGCTTAAAGGGAGATCAGCCCCAGCATTTT
CDR3aa: CASSLKGDQPQHF

abundance: few
d_gene: NA
j_gene: TRBJ2-5
v_gene: TRBV5-1
CDR3nt: TGCGCCAGCAGCTTGGGAGGACGGGGAGGCCAAGAGACCCAGTACTTC
CDR3aa: CASSLGGRGGQETQYF

abundance: few
d_gene: NA
j_gene: TRBJ1-2
v_gene: TRBV2
CDR3nt: TGTGCCAGCGGTACAGGCTATGGCTACACCTTC
CDR3aa: CASGTGYGYTF

abundance: NA
d_gene: NA
j_gene: TRBJ1-2
v_gene: TRBV2
CDR3nt: TGTGCCAGCAGTTACCACAGGGAAGGCTACACCTTC
CDR3aa: CASSYHREGYTF

abundance: NA
d_gene: NA
j_gene: TRBJ1-2
v_gene: TRBV20-1
CDR3nt: TGCAGTGCTAGAGGGACCTATGGCTACACCTTC
CDR3aa: CSARGTYGYTF

abundance: NA
d_gene: NA
j_gene: TRBJ1-3
v_gene: TRBV27
CDR3nt: TGTGCCAGCAGTCCATCGGGCCCCAGGGCGGGAAACACCATATATTTT
CDR3aa: CASSPSGPRAGNTIYF

abundance: NA
d_gene: TRBD1
j_gene: TRBJ1-2
v_gene: TRBV5-6
CDR3nt: TGTGCCAGCAGCTTGACCGGGACAGGGGGCTCGAACTATGGCTACACCTTC
CDR3aa: CASSLTGTGGSNYGYTF

abundance: NA
d_gene: TRBD1
j_gene: TRBJ1-5
v_gene: TRBV29-1
CDR3nt: TGCAGCGTAGAACAGGGGGTGGGCCAGCCCCAGCATTTT
CDR3aa: CSVEQGVGQPQHF

abundance: NA
d_gene: TRBD1
j_gene: TRBJ1-3
v_gene: TRBV30
CDR3nt: TGTGCCTGGAGCCGAACAGGGGTAGGAAACACCATATATTTT
CDR3aa: CAWSRTGVGNTIYF

abundance: NA
d_gene: NA
j_gene: TRBJ1-5
v_gene: TRBV6-5
CDR3nt: TGTGCCAGCAGTTACTACCGCAGGGAGAGCAATCAGCCCCAGCATTTT
CDR3aa: CASSYYRRESNQPQHF

abundance: once
d_gene: TRBD2
j_gene: TRBJ2-7
v_gene: TRBV6-5
CDR3nt: TGTGCCAGCAGGACCGGGACTAGCGCGTACGAGCAGTACTTC
CDR3aa: CASRTGTSAYEQYF

abundance: NA
d_gene: TRBD1
j_gene: TRBJ2-7
v_gene: TRBV5-6
CDR3nt: TGTGCCAGCAGTCCGGGACAGGGGGCGGACGAGCAGTACTTC
CDR3aa: CASSPGQGADEQYF

abundance: NA
d_gene: NA
j_gene: TRBJ2-3
v_gene: TRBV9
CDR3nt: TGTGCCAGCAGCGTCAGGGGGGCCACAGATACGCAGTATTTT
CDR3aa: CASSVRGATDTQYF

abundance: NA
d_gene: TRBD2
j_gene: TRBJ2-2
v_gene: TRBV7-2
CDR3nt: TGTGCCAGCAGCTTGATAGCGGGGGGCGCGAACACCGGGGAGCTGTTTTTT
CDR3aa: CASSLIAGGANTGELFF

abundance: NA
d_gene: TRBD2
j_gene: TRBJ2-1
v_gene: TRBV27
CDR3nt: TGTGCCAGCAGTTCCCCTAGCGGGGGCCGCAATGAGCAGTTCTTC
CDR3aa: CASSSPSGGRNEQFF

abundance: NA
d_gene: NA
j_gene: TRBJ2-3
v_gene: TRBV7-9
CDR3nt: TGTGCCAGCAGCTTAGAAAGGCTGGTTACGCAGTATTTT
CDR3aa: CASSLERLVTQYF

abundance: NA
d_gene: TRBD1
j_gene: TRBJ1-6
v_gene: TRBV30
CDR3nt: TGTGCCTGGAGGACAGGGTCCTATAATTCACCCCTCCACTTT
CDR3aa: CAWRTGSYNSPLHF

abundance: few
d_gene: NA
j_gene: TRBJ2-5
v_gene: TRBV5-1
CDR3nt: TGCGCCAGCAGCCTACAAGAAGGGACCCAGTACTTC
CDR3aa: CASSLQEGTQYF

abundance: NA
d_gene: NA
j_gene: TRBJ2-1
v_gene: TRBV14
CDR3nt: TGTGCCAGCAGCCCGGGACTCCAATACGAGCAGTTCTTC
CDR3aa: CASSPGLQYEQFF

abundance: NA
d_gene: NA
j_gene: TRBJ2-5
v_gene: TRBV11-2
CDR3nt: TGTGCCAGCAGCCTCCAGGGGTTTCGTGAAGAGACCCAGTACTTC
CDR3aa: CASSLQGFREETQYF

abundance: few
d_gene: NA
j_gene: TRBJ1-2
v_gene: TRBV19
CDR3nt: TGTGCCAGTAGTATCCGGGACTATGGCTACACCTTC
CDR3aa: CASSIRDYGYTF

abundance: NA
d_gene: TRBD1
j_gene: TRBJ1-6
v_gene: TRBV29-1
CDR3nt: TGCAGCGTTCAGTACCCGACAGGGACCAATTCACCCCTCCACTTT
CDR3aa: CSVQYPTGTNSPLHF

abundance: many
d_gene: NA
j_gene: TRBJ1-2
v_gene: TRBV7-2
CDR3nt: TGTGCCGGCACCTTGGGGGGGGCGCACGGCTACACCTTC
CDR3aa: CAGTLGGAHGYTF

abundance: few
d_gene: NA
j_gene: TRBJ1-1
v_gene: TRBV2
CDR3nt: TGTGCCAGCACCCTGGATGCGAACACTGAAGCTTTCTTT
CDR3aa: CASTLDANTEAFF

abundance: NA
d_gene: NA
j_gene: TRBJ1-1
v_gene: TRBV2
CDR3nt: TGTGCCAGACGGACGGCGAACACTGAAGCTTTCTTT
CDR3aa: CARRTANTEAFF

abundance: NA
d_gene: NA
j_gene: TRBJ2-4
v_gene: TRBV13
CDR3nt: TGTGCCAGCAGCTCCAGTCAGGACTGGGTCAAAAACATTCAGTACTTC
CDR3aa: CASSSSQDWVKNIQYF

abundance: once
d_gene: NA
j_gene: TRBJ2-3
v_gene: TRBV5-6
CDR3nt: TGTGCCAGCAGCTTACTTACAGATACGCAGTATTTT
CDR3aa: CASSLLTDTQYF

abundance: NA
d_gene: NA
j_gene: TRBJ2-6
v_gene: TRBV28
CDR3nt: TGTGCCAGCACCCTCAACTCTGGGGCCAACGTCCTGACTTTC
CDR3aa: CASTLNSGANVLTF

abundance: NA
d_gene: NA
j_gene: TRBJ2-3
v_gene: TRBV30
CDR3nt: TGTGCCTGGAGTGTACGGAACGGTCTGGATACGCAGTATTTT
CDR3aa: CAWSVRNGLDTQYF

abundance: NA
d_gene: TRBD2
j_gene: TRBJ2-3
v_gene: TRBV10-1
CDR3nt: TGCGCCAGCAGTACCGGGGGGGGAGGCACAGATACGCAGTATTTT
CDR3aa: CASSTGGGGTDTQYF

abundance: NA
d_gene: TRBD1
j_gene: TRBJ1-5
v_gene: TRBV6-1
CDR3nt: TGTGCCAGCACCCCAGGGGGGCAGAACCATCAGCCCCAGCATTTT
CDR3aa: CASTPGGQNHQPQHF

abundance: NA
d_gene: NA
j_gene: TRBJ1-6
v_gene: TRBV30
CDR3nt: TGTGCCTGGTCCTATAATTCACCCCTCCACTTT
CDR3aa: CAWSYNSPLHF

abundance: few
d_gene: NA
j_gene: TRBJ2-3
v_gene: TRBV11-2
CDR3nt: TGTGCCAGCAACTCTAACACAGATACGCAGTATTTT
CDR3aa: CASNSNTDTQYF

abundance: once
d_gene: NA
j_gene: TRBJ2-7
v_gene: TRBV29-1
CDR3nt: TGCAGCGTTGTTAGGGAATCCGAGCAGTACTTC
CDR3aa: CSVVRESEQYF

abundance: NA
d_gene: NA
j_gene: TRBJ2-5
v_gene: TRBV23-1
CDR3nt: TGCGCCAGCAGTCAATCGATGAGATCCCAAGAGACCCAGTACTTC
CDR3aa: CASSQSMRSQETQYF

abundance: NA
d_gene: NA
j_gene: TRBJ2-7
v_gene: TRBV12-5
CDR3nt: TGTGCTAGTGGTTTGGGCACCGGGACCAAATACGAGCAGTACTTC
CDR3aa: CASGLGTGTKYEQYF

abundance: few
d_gene: NA
j_gene: TRBJ2-5
v_gene: TRBV6-5
CDR3nt: TGTGCCACCGGGGATCTGGGGCAAGAGACCCAGTACTTC
CDR3aa: CATGDLGQETQYF

abundance: few
d_gene: TRBD1
j_gene: TRBJ1-1
v_gene: TRBV29-1
CDR3nt: TGCAGCGTTGATCAGGGACAGGGTAACTCTGAAGCTTTCTTT
CDR3aa: CSVDQGQGNSEAFF

abundance: NA
d_gene: NA
j_gene: TRBJ1-3
v_gene: TRBV4-1
CDR3nt: TGCGCCAGCAGCCAAGAGGCAGGGCCTGGAAACACCATATATTTT
CDR3aa: CASSQEAGPGNTIYF

abundance: NA
d_gene: TRBD2
j_gene: TRBJ2-2
v_gene: TRBV14
CDR3nt: TGTGCCAGCAGCCAGCCCGTAAGCGGGACGAACACCGGGGAGCTGTTTTTT
CDR3aa: CASSQPVSGTNTGELFF

abundance: NA
d_gene: TRBD1
j_gene: TRBJ2-5
v_gene: TRBV29-1
CDR3nt: TGCAGCGTGGGACAGGGGGCCGAGACCCAGTACTTC
CDR3aa: CSVGQGAETQYF

abundance: NA
d_gene: NA
j_gene: TRBJ1-1
v_gene: TRBV10-3
CDR3nt: TGTGCCATCAGCCCTGGGACGGAGAACACTGAAGCTTTCTTT
CDR3aa: CAISPGTENTEAFF

abundance: NA
d_gene: NA
j_gene: TRBJ1-1
v_gene: TRBV30
CDR3nt: TGTGCCTGGAGTATGCTGTCGATGAACACTGAAGCTTTCTTT
CDR3aa: CAWSMLSMNTEAFF

abundance: NA
d_gene: NA
j_gene: TRBJ2-3
v_gene: TRBV5-1
CDR3nt: TGCGCCAGCACCCTCTACCCAGCGGCCGATACGCAGTATTTT
CDR3aa: CASTLYPAADTQYF

abundance: NA
d_gene: TRBD2
j_gene: TRBJ2-1
v_gene: TRBV30
CDR3nt: TGTGCCGGAGGGGAGGGAAACAATGAGCAGTTCTTC
CDR3aa: CAGGEGNNEQFF

abundance: few
d_gene: NA
j_gene: TRBJ1-1
v_gene: TRBV13
CDR3nt: TGTGCCAGCAGGGACAGTTGGATGAACACTGAAGCTTTCTTT
CDR3aa: CASRDSWMNTEAFF

abundance: NA
d_gene: TRBD1
j_gene: TRBJ1-1
v_gene: TRBV9
CDR3nt: TGTGCCAGCAGCGCATCCATGGGACAGGGGTCCACTGAAGCTTTCTTT
CDR3aa: CASSASMGQGSTEAFF

abundance: NA
d_gene: NA
j_gene: TRBJ1-2
v_gene: TRBV2
CDR3nt: TGTGCCAGCAGTGAAGCTTGGTCAGGGTACTCTGGCTACACCTTC
CDR3aa: CASSEAWSGYSGYTF

abundance: NA
d_gene: NA
j_gene: TRBJ2-1
v_gene: TRBV7-2
CDR3nt: TGTGCCAGCAGCTCCAGGAGGGGTTGGGAGCAGTTCTTC
CDR3aa: CASSSRRGWEQFF

abundance: NA
d_gene: NA
j_gene: TRBJ2-4
v_gene: TRBV23-1
CDR3nt: TGCGCCAGCAGTCCGGCAATGGGAGGTGCTCGGTACTTC
CDR3aa: CASSPAMGGARYF